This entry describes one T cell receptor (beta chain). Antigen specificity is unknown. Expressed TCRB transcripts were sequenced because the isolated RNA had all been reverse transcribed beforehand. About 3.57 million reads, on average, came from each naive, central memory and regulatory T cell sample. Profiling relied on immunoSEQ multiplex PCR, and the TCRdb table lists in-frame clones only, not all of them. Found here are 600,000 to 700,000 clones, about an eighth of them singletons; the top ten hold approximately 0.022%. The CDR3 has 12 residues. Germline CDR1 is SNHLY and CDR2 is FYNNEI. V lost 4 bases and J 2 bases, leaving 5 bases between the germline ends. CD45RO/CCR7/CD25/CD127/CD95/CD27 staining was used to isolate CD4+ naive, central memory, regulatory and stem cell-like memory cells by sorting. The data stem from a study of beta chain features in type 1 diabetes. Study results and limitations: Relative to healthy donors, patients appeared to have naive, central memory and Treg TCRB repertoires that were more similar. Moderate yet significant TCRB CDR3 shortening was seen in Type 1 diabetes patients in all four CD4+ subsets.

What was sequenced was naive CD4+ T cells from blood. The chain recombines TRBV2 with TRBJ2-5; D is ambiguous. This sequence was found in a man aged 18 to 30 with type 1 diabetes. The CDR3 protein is CASSGRQETQYF. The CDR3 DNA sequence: TGTGCCAGCAGTGGGCGTCAAGAGACCCAGTACTTC.